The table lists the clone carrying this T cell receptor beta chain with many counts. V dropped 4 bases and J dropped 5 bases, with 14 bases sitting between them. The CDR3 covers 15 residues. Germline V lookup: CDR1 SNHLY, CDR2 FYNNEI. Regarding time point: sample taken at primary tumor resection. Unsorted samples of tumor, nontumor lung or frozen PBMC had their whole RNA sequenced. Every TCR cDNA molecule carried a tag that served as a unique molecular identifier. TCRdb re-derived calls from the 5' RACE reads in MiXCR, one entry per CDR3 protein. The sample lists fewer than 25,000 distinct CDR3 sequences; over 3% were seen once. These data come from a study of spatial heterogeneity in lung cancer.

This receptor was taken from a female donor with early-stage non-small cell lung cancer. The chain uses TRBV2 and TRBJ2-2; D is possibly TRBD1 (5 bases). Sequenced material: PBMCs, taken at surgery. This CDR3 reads CASSVDQGRTGELFF. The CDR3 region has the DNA TGTGCCAGCAGTGTCGACCAGGGAAGGACCGGGGAGCTGTTTTTT.